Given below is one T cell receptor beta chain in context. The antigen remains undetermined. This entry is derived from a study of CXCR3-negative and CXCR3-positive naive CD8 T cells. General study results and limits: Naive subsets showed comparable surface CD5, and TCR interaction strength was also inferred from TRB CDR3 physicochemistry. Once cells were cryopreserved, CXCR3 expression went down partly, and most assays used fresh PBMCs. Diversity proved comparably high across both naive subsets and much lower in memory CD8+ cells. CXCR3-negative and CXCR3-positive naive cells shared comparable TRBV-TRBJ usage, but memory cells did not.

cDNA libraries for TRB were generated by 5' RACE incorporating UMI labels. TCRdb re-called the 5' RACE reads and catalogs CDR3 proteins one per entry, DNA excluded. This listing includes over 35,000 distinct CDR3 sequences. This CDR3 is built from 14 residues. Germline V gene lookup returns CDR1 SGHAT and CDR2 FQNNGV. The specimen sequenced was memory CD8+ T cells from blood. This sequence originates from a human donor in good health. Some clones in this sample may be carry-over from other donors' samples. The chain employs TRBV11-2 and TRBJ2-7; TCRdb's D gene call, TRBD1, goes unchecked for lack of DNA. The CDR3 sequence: CASSPPWDRYEQYF.